These T cell receptor beta chains were read from a single sample in a study of cytomegalovirus exposure and HLA in healthy donors. Sequenced by immunoSEQ multiplex PCR; TCRdb stores in-frame clones only, minus some. The data show 200,000 to 250,000 clones, with about 87% seen just once and approximately 2.5% held by the top ten. Sequencing was carried out using PBMCs. The receptors come from a man aged 18 to 30 in good health and CMV-seronegative. Each CDR3 is given with its conserved first and last residue. The D gene is left open where the match is weak. Rows may omit the clone size; those that give it use once, few, many or a size class.

D gene,J gene,CDR3 length,V gene,clone size,CDR3 DNA,CDR3 protein
TRBD2,TRBJ2-1,16,TRBV2,-,TGTGCCAGCAGTGACCTGGGCGGGGGGGCCTACAATGAGCAGTTCTTC,CASSDLGGGAYNEQFF
-,TRBJ2-7,12,TRBV25-1,-,TGTGCCAGCAGCCCAGGGTACTACGAGCAGTACTTC,CASSPGYYEQYF
-,TRBJ1-5,13,TRBV11-2,-,TGTGCCAGCAGCTTCACCACCGGGCAGCCCCAGCATTTT,CASSFTTGQPQHF
-,TRBJ2-7,12,TRBV6-1,-,TGTGCCAGCAGTGATTTGTCGTACGAGCAGTACTTC,CASSDLSYEQYF
-,TRBJ2-5,16,TRBV6-5,-,TGTGCCAGCAGTTACGGAGTCGCCACTGGCCAAGAGACCCAGTACTTC,CASSYGVATGQETQYF
-,TRBJ2-1,14,TRBV4-2,-,TGTGCCAGCAGCCAAGATCGGGGGGCGAATGAGCAGTTCTTC,CASSQDRGANEQFF
-,TRBJ1-6,15,TRBV4-3,-,TGCGCCAGCAGCCAAGAACGGGACACAAATTCACCCCTCCACTTT,CASSQERDTNSPLHF
-,TRBJ1-2,13,TRBV14,few,TGTGCCAGCAGCCTACAGGGCCGGGGTGGCTACACCTTC,CASSLQGRGGYTF
-,TRBJ2-5,14,TRBV10-3,-,TGTGCCATCAGTCCCCACGGGGGGCTGGAGACCCAGTACTTC,CAISPHGGLETQYF
TRBD1,TRBJ2-7,14,TRBV6-1,-,TGTGCCAGCAGTGATGAGACAGGGATATACGAGCAGTACTTC,CASSDETGIYEQYF
-,TRBJ2-5,11,TRBV30,once,TGTGCCTGGAGTGTCCGAGAGACCCAGTACTTC,CAWSVRETQYF
TRBD2,TRBJ2-7,15,TRBV11-2,-,TGTGCCAGCAGCTTAGATAGAACTAGCGGGAACGAGCAGTACTTC,CASSLDRTSGNEQYF
TRBD2,TRBJ2-7,11,TRBV30,-,TGTGCCGGAAACCGGGGGGTCGAGCAGTACTTC,CAGNRGVEQYF
-,TRBJ2-1,15,TRBV7-2,once,TGTGCCAGCAGCTTAGAGCAGGGGTCCTACAATGAGCAGTTCTTC,CASSLEQGSYNEQFF
TRBD1,TRBJ2-7,13,TRBV29-1,-,TGCAGCGTTGAAGGGGACAGACCCTACGAGCAGTACTTC,CSVEGDRPYEQYF
TRBD1,TRBJ2-7,14,TRBV5-1,once,TGCGCCAGCAAACGGCAAGGCAGGGGGCACGAGCAGTACTTC,CASKRQGRGHEQYF
-,TRBJ1-2,14,TRBV10-1,-,TGCGCCAGCAGTGAGTCAAGAGGGCGATCCGGCTACACCTTC,CASSESRGRSGYTF
TRBD1,TRBJ1-6,15,TRBV5-6,-,TGTGCCAGCAGCTTTACAGGGGGTTTTAATTCACCCCTCCACTTT,CASSFTGGFNSPLHF
TRBD1,TRBJ2-3,14,TRBV29-1,-,TGCAGCGCCGACGGGGACAGGCGACCAGATACGCAGTATTTT,CSADGDRRPDTQYF
-,TRBJ2-2,14,TRBV30,-,TGTGCCTGGAATGTGGGAGTGGTAACCGGGGAGCTGTTTTTT,CAWNVGVVTGELFF
-,TRBJ2-2,11,TRBV7-9,-,-,CASLRFGELFF
TRBD1,TRBJ1-4,14,TRBV12-5,-,TGTGCTAGTGGCCCGGGACAGGGGAGAGAAAAACTGTTTTTT,CASGPGQGREKLFF
-,TRBJ1-1,12,TRBV7-2,-,TGTGCCAGCAGCTTAGCTATCGACAGAGCTTTCTTT,CASSLAIDRAFF
TRBD2,TRBJ2-3,12,TRBV27,-,TGTGCCAGTGCCCAAAGCGGGAGTGCGCAGTATTTT,CASAQSGSAQYF
TRBD2,TRBJ2-5,14,TRBV27,-,TGTGCCAGCAGTCTAGCGGGGTACCAAGAGACCCAGTACTTC,CASSLAGYQETQYF
-,TRBJ2-7,15,TRBV11-2,once,TGTGCCAGCAGCTTATTTTCCGATATAGACTACGAGCAGTACTTC,CASSLFSDIDYEQYF
TRBD1,TRBJ1-4,15,TRBV6-6,-,TGTGCCAGCAGTTACAAGGGGCAGGGGGCAGAAAAACTGTTTTTT,CASSYKGQGAEKLFF
-,TRBJ1-2,14,TRBV13,once,TGTGCCAGCAGCAGACGACTCAGGGGAAATGGCTACACCTTC,CASSRRLRGNGYTF
-,TRBJ2-5,15,TRBV7-7,-,TGTGCCAGCAGCTCCCGCGCGGGACCGTTGACGACCCAGTACTTC,CASSSRAGPLTTQYF
-,TRBJ2-5,13,TRBV4-3,-,TGCGCCAGCAGCCCGGAGCCCCAAGAGACCCAGTACTTC,CASSPEPQETQYF
TRBD1,TRBJ2-7,15,TRBV4-3,few,TGCGCCAGCAGCCCACGGACAGGCGACTCCTACGAGCAGTACTTC,CASSPRTGDSYEQYF
-,TRBJ1-6,14,TRBV5-1,once,TGCGCCAGCAGCTTTCCAGGAAGTAATTCACCCCTCCACTTT,CASSFPGSNSPLHF
TRBD2,TRBJ2-1,16,TRBV19,-,TGTGCCAGTAGCCTTAGCGGGGGGGGCGTCTACAATGAGCAGTTCTTC,CASSLSGGGVYNEQFF
TRBD1,TRBJ1-2,13,TRBV30,once,TGTGCCTGGAGCCATACAGGGGGCCGTGGCTACACCTTC,CAWSHTGGRGYTF
-,TRBJ2-7,14,TRBV10-3,-,TGTGCCATCAGTGCCGACAATAGTGCCTACGAGCAGTACTTC,CAISADNSAYEQYF
TRBD1,TRBJ1-1,14,TRBV28,-,TGTGCCAGCAGTTCGACAGGGGGCAGCACTGAAGCTTTCTTT,CASSSTGGSTEAFF
-,TRBJ1-4,14,TRBV28,-,TGTGCCAGCAGTTTAGTTGCGATTCGGGAAAAACTGTTTTTT,CASSLVAIREKLFF
-,TRBJ1-5,15,TRBV27,-,TGTGCCAGCAGTTTATTAGCGAAGGGCAATCAGCCCCAGCATTTT,CASSLLAKGNQPQHF
TRBD2,TRBJ2-7,13,TRBV7-2,-,TGTGCCAGCAGCAACAGCGGGAGGTCCGAGCAGTACTTC,CASSNSGRSEQYF
-,TRBJ2-7,15,TRBV7-2,-,TGTGCCAGCAGCTTCAGACAGGATACAACCTACGAGCAGTACTTC,CASSFRQDTTYEQYF
TRBD1,TRBJ1-2,13,TRBV9,-,TGTGCCAGCAGCGGAGACAGGGGGGATGGCTACACCTTC,CASSGDRGDGYTF
-,TRBJ2-5,15,TRBV21-1,few,TGTGCCAGCGGGCGGGGACGCGTGGCTAGTCGGACCCAGTACTTC,CASGRGRVASRTQYF
-,TRBJ1-5,13,TRBV9,-,TGTGCCAGCAGCGTAGGACAGAATCAGCCCCAGCATTTT,CASSVGQNQPQHF
-,TRBJ1-2,11,TRBV28,-,TGTGCCAGCAGTAGGGGCTATGGCTACACCTTC,CASSRGYGYTF
-,TRBJ1-4,16,TRBV7-9,-,TGTGCCAGCAGCTTAGACGCGGAGGTAACTAATGAAAAACTGTTTTTT,CASSLDAEVTNEKLFF
-,TRBJ1-4,18,TRBV4-2,-,TGTGCCAGCAGCCAGGACCGACAGACCGTCGCAACTAATGAAAAACTGTTTTTT,CASSQDRQTVATNEKLFF
TRBD1,TRBJ1-3,13,TRBV19,-,TGTGCCAGCGAACAGGGGATAGGAAACACCATATATTTT,CASEQGIGNTIYF
-,TRBJ2-1,14,TRBV19,-,TGTGCCAGTAGTATCGGGACTGTATACAATGAGCAGTTCTTC,CASSIGTVYNEQFF